This TCR beta chain was sequenced during a study of regulatory T cells in long-lasting Graves disease. Study information: Graves' patients (newly diagnosed) had been on antithyroid drugs under 3 months. Study-wide results and limits: Persistent cases favored TRBV28, TRBJ1-2 and TRBJ2-5.

Time point denoted: newly diagnosed GD, antithyroid drugs for less than 3 months. The TCR library used RNA extracted from PBMCs. Investigators prepared the TCR beta libraries by applying iRepertoire HTBI primers and Arm-PCR of CDR3 regions. TCRdb itself ran the multiplex PCR reads through MiXCR, one entry per CDR3 protein. The profile shows 520,000 or so distinct CDR3 sequences, around 12% of them singletons. V lost 4 bases and J 6 bases, leaving 19 bases between the germline ends. CDR1 SQVTM and CDR2 ANQGSEA come from the germline V gene. This CDR3 is built from 14 residues. The table lists this clonotype with many counts. Its antigen is unidentified. A further study also used this sample, focusing on T cells in Graves' hyperthyroidism and ophthalmopathy. This second report adds: Most thyroid clonotypes that were expanded above 0.001 also turned up in blood.

Here the sequenced sample was peripheral blood mononuclear cells (PBMCs), taken at new diagnosis, from a patient treated with antithyroid drugs. This sequence was found in a young woman with Graves disease. The chain is built from TRBV29-1 and TRBJ2-7; D may correspond to TRBD1 or TRBD2 (5 bases each). The CDR3 DNA follows: TGCAGCGTTGCCCGGGACCCCACACGGATCGAGCAGTACTTC. Its protein is CSVARDPTRIEQYF.